Following are 4 T cell receptor beta chains from one sample sequenced in a study of resident and recirculating memory T cells in vitiligo. Produced via immunoSEQ multiplex PCR; TCRdb's table is partial and in-frame only. The profile shows roughly 40,000 clones, about 93% of them singletons. Sequences were obtained from blood. The receptors come from a male donor with vitiligo.

The chain uses TRBV7-9 and TRBJ2-1; unclear D gene. This CDR3 contains 13 residues. The ends were cut back, 3 bases at V and 6 bases at J, with 9 bases in the middle. CDR1 SEHNR and CDR2 FQNEAQ come from the germline V gene (reference sequence). As DNA, the CDR3 is TGTGCCAGCAGCTTCTTAACTTTCAATGAGCAGTTCTTC. Its translation: CASSFLTFNEQFF.

The rearrangement joins TRBV18 to TRBJ2-1, with 10 bases lining up with TRBD2. The CDR3 runs 16 residues. Per the germline V gene, CDR1 is KGHSH and CDR2 is LQKENI. J was trimmed by 0 bases and V by 5 bases; bases with no gene match: 4. CDR3 sequence (DNA): TGTGCCAGCTCATATAGCGGGGGGAGCTCCTACAATGAGCAGTTCTTC. Translated, it gives CASSYSGGSSYNEQFF.

The chain couples TRBV7-8 to TRBJ2-3; 8 positions agree with TRBD2. Trimming cost V 5 bases and J 2 bases; bases outside gene matches: 12. The CDR3 is 17 residues long. CDR1 is SGHVS and CDR2 is FQNEAQ in the germline V gene. In nucleotides, the CDR3 is TGTGCCAGCAGCCCCCAACCGGGAGCGGGGGACACAGATACGCAGTATTTT. The encoded protein is CASSPQPGAGDTDTQYF.

Only one count was recorded for this clone. V gene TRBV9 combines with J gene TRBJ2-5, with 11 positions matching TRBD2. The CDR3 contains 15 residues. With V trimmed by 3 bases and J by 4 bases, 5 bases remained unmatched. The germline V gene encodes CDR1 SGDLS and CDR2 YYNGEE. Written as DNA, the CDR3 is TGTGCCAGCAGCGGGGGACTAGCGGCTGGAGAGACCCAGTACTTC. Protein: CASSGGLAAGETQYF.